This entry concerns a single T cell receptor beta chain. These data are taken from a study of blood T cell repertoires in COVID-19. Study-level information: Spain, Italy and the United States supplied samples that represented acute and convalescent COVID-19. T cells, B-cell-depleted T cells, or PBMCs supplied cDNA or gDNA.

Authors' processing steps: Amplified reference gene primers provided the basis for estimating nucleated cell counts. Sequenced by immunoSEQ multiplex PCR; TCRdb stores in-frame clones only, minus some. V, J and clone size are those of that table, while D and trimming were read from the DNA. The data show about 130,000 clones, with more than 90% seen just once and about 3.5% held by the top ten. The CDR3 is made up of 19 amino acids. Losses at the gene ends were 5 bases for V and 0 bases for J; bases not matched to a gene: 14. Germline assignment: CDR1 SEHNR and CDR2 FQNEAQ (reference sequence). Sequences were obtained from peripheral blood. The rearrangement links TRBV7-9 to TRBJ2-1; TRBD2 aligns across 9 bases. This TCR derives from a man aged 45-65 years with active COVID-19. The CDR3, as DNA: TGTGCCAGCAGCACGACTCGGTTGGATAGCGGGGGCTCCTACAATGAGCAGTTCTTC. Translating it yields CASSTTRLDSGGSYNEQFF.